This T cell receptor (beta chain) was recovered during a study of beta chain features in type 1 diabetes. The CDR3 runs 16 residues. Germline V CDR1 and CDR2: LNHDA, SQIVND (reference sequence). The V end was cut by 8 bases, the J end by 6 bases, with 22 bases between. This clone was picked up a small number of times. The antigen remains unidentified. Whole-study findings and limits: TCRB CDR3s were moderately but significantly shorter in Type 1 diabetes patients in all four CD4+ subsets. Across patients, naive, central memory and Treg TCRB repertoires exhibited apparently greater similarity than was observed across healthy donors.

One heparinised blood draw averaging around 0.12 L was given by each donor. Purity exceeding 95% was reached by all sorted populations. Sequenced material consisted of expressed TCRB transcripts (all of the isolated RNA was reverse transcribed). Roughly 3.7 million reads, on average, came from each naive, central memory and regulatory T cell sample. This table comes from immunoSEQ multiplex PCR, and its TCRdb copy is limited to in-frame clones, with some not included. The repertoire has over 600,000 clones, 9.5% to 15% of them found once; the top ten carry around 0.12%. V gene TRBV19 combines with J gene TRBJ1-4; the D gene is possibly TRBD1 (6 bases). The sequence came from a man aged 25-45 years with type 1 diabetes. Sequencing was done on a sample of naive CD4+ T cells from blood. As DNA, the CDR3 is TGTGCCAGTCGCATCGGGGGGCGCTTACTGGATGAAAAACTGTTTTTT. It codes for CASRIGGRLLDEKLFF.